These 25 T cell receptor beta chains were sequenced from one sample in a study of blood T cell repertoires in COVID-19. Measured with immunoSEQ multiplex PCR; TCRdb has only the in-frame clones, and not every one. The sample includes 150,000 to 200,000 clones, around 80% of them seen just once. Sequenced input: PBMCs or T cells enriched from blood (not recorded which). The receptor set was obtained from a man aged 50-60 years who had recovered from COVID-19.

This clone was seen more than once but under ten times. The V and J genes are TRBV9 and TRBJ1-2; TRBD1 aligns across 7 bases. This CDR3 spans 16 amino acids. Germline assignment: CDR1 SGDLS and CDR2 YYNGEE. V was pared by 3 bases and J by 7 bases, with 15 bases of the junction left unmatched. This CDR3 is CASSADPTGRLSGYTF. The CDR3 coding sequence is TGTGCCAGCAGCGCCGACCCGACAGGGAGGCTGAGTGGCTACACCTTC. Full variable domain (outside the CDR3, taken from reference TRBV9 and TRBJ1-2): DSGVTQTPKHLITATGQRVTLRCSPRSGDLSVYWYQQSLDQGLQFLIQYYNGEERAKGNILERFSAQQFPDLHSELNLSSLELGDSALYFCASSADPTGRLSGYTFGSGTRLTVV.

J is TRBJ1-5 and V is TRBV27; D is uncertain. CDR3 length equals 16 residues. Looked up from germline, CDR1 is MNHEY and CDR2 is SMNVEV (reference sequence). Trimming shortened V by 6 bases and J by 0 bases, and 15 bases separated the two germline ends. CDR3 nucleotide sequence: TGTGCCAGCAGGTCACTAGGACTTCTTAGCAATCAGCCCCAGCATTTT. Encoded protein: CASRSLGLLSNQPQHF.

The V call is TRBV7-8, the J call TRBJ2-7, with TRBD1 as a possible D gene (6 bases). CDR3 length: 14 residues. Germline loops: CDR1 SGHVS, CDR2 FQNEAQ. With 6 bases removed from V and 1 base from J, the gap between germline ends came to 13 bases. CDR3 residues: CASSPGGWSYEQYF. The CDR3 nucleotides are TGTGCCAGCAGTCCTGGGGGCTGGTCCTACGAGCAGTACTTC.

The V call is TRBV30, the J call TRBJ1-5; D possibly corresponds to TRBD1 (5 bases). Per germline, CDR1 GTSNPN and CDR2 SVGIG (reference sequence). The CDR3 has 14 residues. V was cut by 0 bases and J by 4 bases, with 10 bases left in between. CDR3 protein: CAWSVQTENQPQHF. The CDR3 DNA sequence: TGTGCCTGGAGTGTACAGACAGAAAATCAGCCCCAGCATTTT.

This chain's CDR3 is CASSQDQYEQFF. Written as DNA, the CDR3 is TGTGCCAGCAGCCAAGATCAGTATGAGCAGTTCTTC. This chain joins TRBV4-2 and TRBJ2-1; D is unclear. Trimming stripped 0 bases from V and 8 bases from J, with 5 bases between. Germline assignment: CDR1 LGHNA and CDR2 YNFKEQ. This CDR3 has 12 residues.

This chain's CDR3 is CASSYLTTGGYDEQYF. DNA of the CDR3: TGTGCCAGCAGTTACCTCACGACAGGGGGGTATGACGAGCAGTACTTC. The chain uses TRBV6-5 and TRBJ2-7; TRBD1 matches 9 bases. Germline V gene data show CDR1 as MNHEY and CDR2 as SVGAGI. Losses at the gene ends were 2 bases for V and 5 bases for J; bases not matched to a gene: 10. The CDR3 totals 16 residues.

The rearrangement links TRBV24-1 to TRBJ1-5; D unclear. Looked up from germline, CDR1 is KGHDR and CDR2 is SFDVKD. The CDR3 runs to 12 residues. With 0 bases removed from V and 7 bases from J, the gap between germline ends came to 3 bases. The CDR3 protein is CATSDLGQPQHF. CDR3 coding DNA: TGTGCCACCAGTGATTTGGGCCAGCCCCAGCATTTT.

The chain uses TRBV7-3 and TRBJ2-2; 8 bases are shared with TRBD1. The CDR3 contains 15 residues. Trimming removed 3 bases from V and 8 bases from J; junction bases left unmatched: 8. Per germline, CDR1 SGHTA and CDR2 FQGTGA. The CDR3 reads CASSFNGQGGGELFF. In DNA, the CDR3 is TGTGCCAGCAGCTTCAACGGACAGGGAGGAGGGGAGCTGTTTTTT.

The CDR3 here is CASGSNTEAFF. For the CDR3, the DNA is TGTGCCAGCGGCTCGAACACTGAAGCTTTCTTT. This chain links TRBV28 with TRBJ1-1; D is unclear. The CDR3 has 11 residues. Per the germline V gene, CDR1 is MDHEN and CDR2 is SYDVKM. Trimming removed 8 bases at V and 1 base at J, with 5 bases between.

This clone was observed once. This chain uses TRBV5-4 with TRBJ2-7; 14 positions agree with TRBD2. The germline gives CDR1 SGHNT, CDR2 YYREEE (reference sequence). V shed 0 bases and J 3 bases; nucleotides not matched to a gene: 8. This CDR3 comprises 18 residues. The CDR3 DNA is TGTGCCAGCAGCTTGGCGGGACTAGCGGGGGCGATTAACTACGAGCAGTACTTC. Protein product: CASSLAGLAGAINYEQYF.

In DNA, the CDR3 is TGTGCCAGCAGTGAACGGACAGGTAGCAATTCACCCCTCCACTTT. This encodes CASSERTGSNSPLHF. V is TRBV2 and J is TRBJ1-6, with 7 bases identical to TRBD1. V trimming: 2 bases; J trimming: 7 bases; junction bases outside the gene matches: 5. In germline, CDR1 is SNHLY, CDR2 FYNNEI. The CDR3 has 15 residues.

The V and J genes are TRBV25-1 and TRBJ2-3, with 8 nucleotides matching TRBD1. With V trimmed by 5 bases and J by 5 bases, 6 bases remained unmatched. The CDR3 loop spans 14 amino acids. CDR1 is MGHDK and CDR2 is SYGVNS in the germline V gene. The CDR3 protein is CASSQDREVDTQYF. The DNA of the CDR3 is TGTGCCAGCAGTCAGGACAGGGAGGTAGATACGCAGTATTTT. Full variable domain (rest looked up from reference TRBV25-1 and TRBJ2-3): EADIYQTPRYLVIGTGKKITLECSQTMGHDKMYWYQQDPGMELHLIHYSYGVNSTEKGDLSSESTVSRIRTEHFPLTLESARPSHTSQYLCASSQDREVDTQYFGPGTRLTVL.

This sequence joins TRBV19 and TRBJ1-2, with 8 positions matching TRBD1. V was clipped by 7 bases and J by 7 bases; unmatched bases: 11. This CDR3 comprises 14 residues. CDR1 LNHDA and CDR2 SQIVND come from the germline V gene (reference sequence). This chain's CDR3 is CASNTRGRFSGYTF. The DNA for the CDR3 is TGTGCCAGTAATACCAGGGGGCGTTTCTCTGGCTACACCTTC.

The chain combines TRBV4-1 with TRBJ1-1, with D possibly being TRBD1 (5 bases). Germline V gene sequence: CDR1 MGHRA, CDR2 YSYEKL. This CDR3 region has 13 residues. V was trimmed by 0 bases and J by 7 bases, leaving 9 bases between them. CDR3 protein: CASSQDAQGEAFF. CDR3 DNA sequence: TGCGCCAGCAGCCAAGATGCCCAGGGTGAAGCTTTCTTT.

The genes are TRBV5-1 and TRBJ1-1, with TRBD1 matching over 7 bases. V lost 1 base, J lost 2 bases, and 2 bases stayed unmatched. The CDR3 sequence is 14 residues long. Per germline, CDR1 SGHRS and CDR2 YFSETQ. The CDR3, as DNA: TGCGCCAGCAGCTTGACAGGGGTTAACACTGAAGCTTTCTTT. Translation gives CASSLTGVNTEAFF.

This rearrangement joins TRBV9 to TRBJ2-3; TRBD2 matches at 9 bases. This CDR3 spans 16 amino acids. CDR1 and CDR2 from the germline V gene are SGDLS and YYNGEE. After removal of 0 bases from V and 4 bases from J, the junction contained 6 bases not matched to a gene. This CDR3 reads CASSVGRGGAPDTQYF. The CDR3 nucleotides are TGTGCCAGCAGCGTAGGGCGCGGGGGGGCCCCAGATACGCAGTATTTT.

The CDR3 reads CASSRNTGGHRGQQFF. In DNA form, the CDR3 reads TGTGCCAGCAGTCGAAATACAGGGGGCCACAGGGGCCAGCAGTTCTTC. The chain couples TRBV6-6 to TRBJ2-1; 9 bases agree with TRBD1. Germline CDR1 reads MNHNY; CDR2 reads SVGAGI (reference sequence). Germline trimming cut 5 bases from V and 11 bases from J; bases unmatched to any gene: 16. The CDR3 has 16 residues.

The CDR3 nucleotides are TGTGCCAGCAGGACGACAGGGCAAGAGACCCAGTACTTC. It encodes CASRTTGQETQYF. The chain recombines TRBV12-3 or TRBV12-4 with TRBJ2-5, with TRBD1 matching over 7 bases. The CDR3 length is 13 residues. J was trimmed by 2 bases and V by 6 bases; bases with no gene match: 3.

The rearrangement links TRBV7-6 to TRBJ1-2; 8 bases match TRBD1. The CDR3 is 14 residues long. V was clipped by 3 bases and J by 4 bases; unmatched bases: 4. Germline CDR1 is SGHVS and CDR2 is FNYEAQ. The CDR3 sequence: CASSFTDRGYGYTF. The CDR3 nucleotides are TGTGCCAGCAGCTTCACCGACAGGGGCTATGGCTACACCTTC.

The rearrangement links TRBV6-5 to TRBJ1-2; TRBD1 matches 7 bases. Trimming removed 0 bases from V and 6 bases from J; junction bases left unmatched: 7. This CDR3 is built from 15 residues. Germline CDR1 reads MNHEY; CDR2 reads SVGAGI. CDR3 amino acids: CASSYSPQGPHGYTF. CDR3 DNA: TGTGCCAGCAGTTACTCGCCACAGGGGCCGCATGGCTACACCTTC.

This clone has only a few counts. This rearrangement joins TRBV18 to TRBJ1-1; D gene uncertain. The germline gives CDR1 KGHSH, CDR2 LQKENI. The length of the CDR3 is 14 residues. The ends were cut back, 2 bases at V and 1 base at J, with 8 bases in the middle. The CDR3 region is CASSPIKQNTEAFF. In nucleotides, the CDR3 is TGTGCCAGCTCACCAATCAAGCAGAACACTGAAGCTTTCTTT.

This clone has a handful of counts. The chain uses TRBV15 and TRBJ1-2; no clear D gene. The CDR3 is 14 residues long. V was trimmed by 3 bases and J by 2 bases, leaving 10 bases between them. The germline gives CDR1 LNHNV, CDR2 YYDKDF (reference sequence). The chain's CDR3 is CATSSYGGNYGYTF. In DNA form, the CDR3 reads TGTGCCACCAGCAGTTACGGCGGAAACTATGGCTACACCTTC.

The CDR3 nucleotides are TGTGCCAGCAGCCTAGGTGGACAGTCGATAGCTGGCTACACCTTC. It codes for CASSLGGQSIAGYTF. The V and J genes are TRBV7-9 and TRBJ1-2, with D perhaps matching TRBD1 (6 bases). CDR3 length: 15 residues. Between the trimmed V and J ends, which lost 5 bases and 7 bases, there was a span of 20 bases. The V gene's germline CDR1 is SEHNR and CDR2 FQNEAQ (reference sequence).

This chain links TRBV5-1 with TRBJ1-1; D uncertain. The CDR3 extends over 13 amino acids. Trimming took off 1 base at V and 5 bases at J, with 9 bases between the two ends. CDR1 SGHRS and CDR2 YFSETQ come from the germline V gene. The chain's CDR3 is CASSLPLETEAFF. The CDR3 nucleotides read TGCGCCAGCAGCTTGCCCTTGGAGACTGAAGCTTTCTTT. Drawing the rest from reference TRBV5-1 and TRBJ1-1, the complete variable domain is KAGVTQTPRYLIKTRGQQVTLSCSPISGHRSVSWYQQTPGQGLQFLFEYFSETQRNKGNFPGRFSGRQFSNSRSEMNVSTLELGDSALYLCASSLPLETEAFFGQGTRLTVV.

V gene TRBV2 combines with J gene TRBJ1-1; D possibly corresponds to TRBD1 (5 bases). This CDR3 has 12 residues. Germline CDR1 reads SNHLY; CDR2 reads FYNNEI. V shed 2 bases and J shed 10 bases, with 11 bases lying between them. The CDR3 region has the DNA TGTGCCAGCAGTGAAAGGGGCCGCGGAGCTTTCTTT. Translated, it gives CASSERGRGAFF.